This TCR beta chain was observed in a study of T cells in Graves' hyperthyroidism and ophthalmopathy. V was cut by 3 bases and J by 2 bases, with 9 bases left in between. Germline lookup yields CDR1 SQVTM and CDR2 ANQGSEA. This CDR3 contains 13 residues. This clonotype occurred many times. Amplification yielded TCR beta CDR3 regions, with RNA transcripts as the source. HTBI primers were employed in a first-round RT-PCR of the TCR CDR3. TCRdb re-called the multiplex PCR reads through MiXCR, storing one row per CDR3 protein. Found here are 500,000 to 650,000 distinct CDR3 sequences, 11% to 15% of them singletons; the top ten hold 11% to 15%.

The gene calls are TRBV29-1 and TRBJ2-3, with D unclear. Source material: blood. The source is a woman in her 40s with Graves' hyperthyroidism. The CDR3 DNA reads TGCAGCGTTGATGGGGTCAACACAGATACGCAGTATTTT. Amino acids: CSVDGVNTDTQYF.